This TCR beta chain was identified in a study of T cells in Graves' hyperthyroidism and ophthalmopathy. This clonotype occurred many times. The germline V gene has CDR1 MDHEN and CDR2 SYDVKM. With 3 bases clipped from V and 5 bases from J, the junction kept 4 bases outside the gene matches. The CDR3 runs to 15 residues. RNA transcripts were the template for amplifying TCR beta CDR3 regions. With the HTBI primer set, the TCR CDR3 went through a first round of RT-PCR. TCRdb re-derived calls from the multiplex PCR reads in MiXCR, one entry per CDR3 protein. The profile covers some 150,000 distinct CDR3 sequences, with 22% appearing a single time and around 69% taken by the ten largest.

The sequenced sample consisted of blood. The receptor's source is a woman aged 45-65 years with Graves' hyperthyroidism that later progressed to Graves' ophthalmopathy. V is TRBV28 and J is TRBJ2-2; 9 bases are a match to TRBD1. The CDR3 protein is CASSFAGTGTGELFF. The CDR3 bases are TGTGCCAGCAGTTTCGCCGGGACAGGGACCGGGGAGCTGTTTTTT.